The clone carrying this T cell receptor beta chain was counted ten times or more. These data originate in a study of patients and donors after allogeneic stem cell transplantation. The length of the CDR3 is 13 residues. Germline V gene lookup returns CDR1 SGHKS and CDR2 YYEKEE (reference sequence). V was pared by 1 base and J by 4 bases, with 8 bases between. TCRdb re-analysed the RT-PCR reads in MiXCR, keeping a single row per CDR3 protein. The sample has tens of thousands of distinct CDR3 sequences, about a quarter seen once. Sequencing used blood, either unsorted or a sorted T cell fraction (not recorded which). The rearrangement joins TRBV5-5 to TRBJ1-2; D not certain. The sequence came from a human donor who was either an allogeneic HSCT recipient or a stem cell or donor lymphocyte infusion donor (not recorded which). It is not recorded whose cells these are; they may come from a transplant donor. In nucleotides, the CDR3 is TGTGCCAGCAGCTTGCCTCCAGCCTATGGCTACACCTTC. Its translation is CASSLPPAYGYTF.